This T cell receptor (beta chain) was recorded in a study of blood T cells in healthy people across ages. Findings and caveats of the study: Long-lived donors carried more naive CD4+ cells and greater diversity than aged donors. Any conclusive comparison of naive versus antigen-experienced cells was prevented by using unsorted PBMCs.

A second PCR, run for 7 to 11 cycles, used a sample-barcoded 5' primer plus a J-beta primer mix. Individual samples furnished no less than 3 million CDR3-containing paired-end reads apiece. Via MiXCR, TCRdb re-called the 5' RACE reads, giving one row per CDR3 protein. Of approximately 1.5 million distinct CDR3 sequences detected, 40% to 45% appear once; the ten largest clones hold over 3.5%. Each sample provided at least 5 micrograms of extracted total RNA. This clonotype showed up just a few times. What it recognizes is unknown. V was shortened by 1 base and J by 4 bases, with 10 bases between the two germline ends. The germline V gene encodes CDR1 SGHVS and CDR2 FQNEAQ. There are 14 residues in the CDR3.

Input material: blood. The chain combines TRBV7-8 with TRBJ2-5; D gene unclear. This sequence originates from a young woman in good health. The CDR3 sequence: CASSLGTRRETQYF. The CDR3 DNA reads as TGTGCCAGCAGCTTAGGAACTCGGAGAGAGACCCAGTACTTC.